These T cell receptor beta chains were read from a single sample in a study of tumor-infiltrating lymphocytes in primary liver carcinoma. TCRdb reprocessed the multiplex PCR reads with MiXCR, giving one entry per CDR3 protein. The profile shows about 54,000 distinct CDR3 sequences, 60% to 75% of them singletons. The sequenced sample consisted of liver tumor tissue from sampling region 2. These receptors were obtained from a man in his forties or fifties with primary liver carcinoma and hepatitis B virus infection. Each CDR3 is given without its conserved first and last residue. The listing skips clone size in some rows; elsewhere it reads once, few, many or a size class.

V	size	J	CDR3
TRBV4-2	.	TRBJ2-5	ASCQDFRAQETQY
TRBV11-2	.	TRBJ2-2	ASSLVTLAETGEPF
TRBV11-2	medium-sized	TRBJ2-3	ASSSTSVSTDTQY
TRBV20-1	.	TRBJ2-5	SARVASNIQETQY
TRBV4-2	.	TRBJ1-1	PSSQDRDTEGF
TRBV11-2	.	TRBJ2-7	ASSTTQGEQVHGLYVQC
TRBV11-2	once	TRBJ2-7	ASSLNVGISYEQY
TRBV20-1	.	TRBJ1-2	SARPTGQILAYT
TRBV5-6	.	TRBJ2-7	ASSIRGELINYEQY
TRBV4-2	.	TRBJ2-2	ASSEDRGANTGELF
TRBV29-1	.	TRBJ2-7	SVQGGTGETGGERY
TRBV4-1	many	TRBJ2-5	ASSQDLRQEETQY
TRBV12-3/TRBV12-4	.	TRBJ1-6	VSRLDRAYHSPLH
TRBV4-1	.	TRBJ2-7	ASGQGGQGSYYEHY
TRBV28	many	TRBJ2-7	ASRPQGSGTYEQY
TRBV6-2/TRBV6-3	.	TRBJ2-7	ASRYNPYEQY
TRBV4-1	.	TRBJ2-3	ASSQKSPGLVGADTQY
TRBV29-1	.	TRBJ2-3	SVEEARDTQY
TRBV11-2	.	TRBJ2-3	ASSPPTSGDTNTQY
TRBV5-1	.	TRBJ2-7	ASSLGEGRDRLYEQY
TRBV7-9	.	TRBJ2-5	VSSPDYQETQH
TRBV13	many	TRBJ2-7	ASSLVGGSYEQY
TRBV12-5	.	TRBJ2-2	TSGLGQGKLF
TRBV6-6	once	TRBJ2-7	ARSRSQGYELY
TRBV6-1	.	TRBJ1-2	ANSMTGGIDYGYT
TRBV6-1	.	TRBJ2-3	ANHRGTTRSDTQY
TRBV29-1	many	TRBJ2-7	SVLDVPEQY
TRBV11-2	few	TRBJ2-1	TSSLNDAYQQF
TRBV12-3/TRBV12-4	.	TRBJ2-7	ASIGVSPYVQY
TRBV11-2	.	TRBJ1-3	ASSQGAGNIIY
TRBV6-1	.	TRBJ2-7	ASLLLAGAPYEQY